A selection of T cell receptor beta chains follows, all from one sample in a study of blood T cell repertoires in COVID-19. TCRdb's copy holds only in-frame clones and misses some; the assay was immunoSEQ multiplex PCR. This sample carries about 160,000 clones, about 85% of them seen once, and the ten largest clones take 0.95% to 1.5%. The sample consisted of peripheral blood. These receptors were obtained from a man in his sixties who had recovered from COVID-19. Each CDR3 is given with its conserved first and last residue. The order of the fields is J gene, clone size, V gene, D gene, CDR3 protein, CDR3 DNA. The D gene is left open where the match is weak. Not every row has a clone size; where given, it reads once, few, many or a size class.

J: TRBJ2-7
size: .
V: TRBV19
D: TRBD1
CDR3: CASSSETGTGVWEQYF
DNA: TGTGCCAGTAGTAGCGAAACCGGGACAGGGGTGTGGGAGCAGTACTTC

J: TRBJ2-7
size: .
V: TRBV5-6
D: TRBD2
CDR3: CASRTRLAGAAIRHEQYF
DNA: TGTGCCAGCAGGACGCGACTAGCGGGGGCCGCTATTAGGCACGAGCAGTACTTC

J: TRBJ2-2
size: .
V: TRBV4-3
D: TRBD2
CDR3: CASSSGRGGLTGELFF
DNA: TGCGCCAGCAGCTCTGGACGGGGGGGCCTAACCGGGGAGCTGTTTTTT

J: TRBJ2-2
size: .
V: TRBV7-3
D: TRBD2
CDR3: CASSLTGGIAGELFF
DNA: TGTGCCAGCAGCTTAACGGGAGGGATAGCCGGGGAGCTGTTTTTT

J: TRBJ1-3
size: many
V: TRBV4-1
D: .
CDR3: CASNFGNTIYF
DNA: TGCGCCAGCAACTTTGGAAACACCATATATTTT

J: TRBJ1-1
size: .
V: TRBV27
D: TRBD1
CDR3: CASSLSGNRGQAFF
DNA: TGTGCCAGCAGTTTATCGGGGAACAGGGGACAAGCTTTCTTT

J: TRBJ2-7
size: once
V: TRBV2
D: TRBD1
CDR3: CASRDRALGGSYEQYF
DNA: TGTGCCAGCAGGGACAGGGCGTTGGGAGGCTCCTACGAGCAGTACTTC

J: TRBJ2-6
size: .
V: TRBV5-1
D: TRBD2
CDR3: CASSSGRVSGANVLTF
DNA: TGCGCCAGCAGCTCGGGGAGGGTCTCTGGGGCCAACGTCCTGACTTTC

J: TRBJ2-1
size: .
V: TRBV10-3
D: TRBD1
CDR3: CAIRDRGPYNEQFF
DNA: TGTGCCATCAGGGACAGGGGCCCTTACAATGAGCAGTTCTTC

J: TRBJ2-5
size: .
V: TRBV29-1
D: .
CDR3: CSVFPPGQQETQYF
DNA: TGCAGCGTTTTCCCTCCCGGTCAACAAGAGACCCAGTACTTC

J: TRBJ2-6
size: .
V: TRBV3-1/TRBV3-2
D: .
CDR3: CASSQTPRSTGANVLTF
DNA: TGTGCCAGCAGCCAAACTCCCCGCTCCACCGGGGCCAACGTCCTGACTTTC

J: TRBJ1-3
size: .
V: TRBV7-2
D: .
CDR3: CASSPGLGGNTIYF
DNA: TGTGCCAGCAGCCCAGGGTTGGGTGGAAACACCATATATTTT

J: TRBJ1-1
size: .
V: TRBV29-1
D: .
CDR3: CSVGDYNTEAFF
DNA: TGCAGCGTGGGCGACTATAACACTGAAGCTTTCTTT

J: TRBJ1-4
size: .
V: TRBV4-2
D: .
CDR3: CASSQVRDNRNEKLFF
DNA: TGTGCCAGCAGCCAGGTCCGGGACAACCGTAATGAAAAACTGTTTTTT

J: TRBJ2-3
size: .
V: TRBV6-5
D: TRBD2
CDR3: CASRTSGGTDTQYF
DNA: TGTGCCAGCAGAACTAGCGGGGGCACAGATACGCAGTATTTT

J: TRBJ1-6
size: .
V: TRBV6-1
D: .
CDR3: CASSGRQAFTNSPLHF
DNA: TGTGCCAGCAGTGGCAGACAGGCGTTTACGAATTCACCCCTCCACTTT

J: TRBJ2-5
size: .
V: TRBV11-2
D: .
CDR3: CASSPSAGETQYF
DNA: TGTGCCAGCAGCCCCTCAGCGGGTGAGACCCAGTACTTC

J: TRBJ2-7
size: few
V: TRBV15
D: .
CDR3: CATSRDLDAAYEQYF
DNA: TGTGCCACCAGCAGAGATCTCGACGCGGCCTACGAGCAGTACTTC

J: TRBJ1-1
size: .
V: TRBV7-9
D: TRBD1
CDR3: CASSLGTQGLDTEAFF
DNA: TGTGCCAGCAGCTTAGGGACACAGGGGTTGGACACTGAAGCTTTCTTT